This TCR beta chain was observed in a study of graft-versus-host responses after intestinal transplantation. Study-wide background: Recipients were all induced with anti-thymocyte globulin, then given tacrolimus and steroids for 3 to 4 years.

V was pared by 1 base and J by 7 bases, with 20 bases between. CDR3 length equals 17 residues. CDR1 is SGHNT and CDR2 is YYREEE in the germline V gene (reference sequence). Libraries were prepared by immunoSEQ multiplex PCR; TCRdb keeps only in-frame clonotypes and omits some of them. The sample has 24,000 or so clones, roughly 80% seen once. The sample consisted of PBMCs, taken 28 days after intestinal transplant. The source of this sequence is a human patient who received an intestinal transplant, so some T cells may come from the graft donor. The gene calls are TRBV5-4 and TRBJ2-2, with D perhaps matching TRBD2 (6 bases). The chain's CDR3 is CASSLFLGARRGGELFF. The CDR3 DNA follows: TGTGCCAGCAGCTTGTTTCTGGGTGCCAGGCGGGGCGGGGAGCTGTTTTTT.